These 3 T cell receptor beta chains were sequenced from one sample in a study of graft-versus-host responses after intestinal transplantation. No cognate antigen is known for these TCRs. Data came from immunoSEQ multiplex PCR; TCRdb stores just in-frame clones and leaves some out. The table has roughly 120,000 clones, roughly 93% seen once. This specimen was unstimulated CD8+ T cells sorted from spleen or lymph node cells, taken before transplant. These receptors all come from a human donor who was the organ donor for an intestinal transplant.

A few counts support this clone. V usage is TRBV6-5 and J usage is TRBJ2-7; D is perhaps TRBD1 (5 bases). Germline values: CDR1 MNHEY, CDR2 SVGAGI. This CDR3 comprises 14 residues. V lost 0 bases and J 0 bases, leaving 6 bases between the germline ends. This chain's CDR3 is CASSYSDNSYEQYF. In DNA, the CDR3 is TGTGCCAGCAGTTACTCGGACAACTCCTACGAGCAGTACTTC.

This clone appeared once. The chain joins TRBV18 to TRBJ2-3, with D perhaps matching TRBD2 (5 bases). V dropped 3 bases and J dropped 2 bases, with 9 bases sitting between them. The CDR3 spans 14 residues. Germline V CDR1 and CDR2: KGHSH, LQKENI. The CDR3 is CASSPWRNTDTQYF. The DNA of the CDR3 is TGTGCCAGCTCACCCTGGAGGAACACAGATACGCAGTATTTT.

J is TRBJ2-1 and V is TRBV27, with 12 bases fitting TRBD2. The CDR3 consists of 16 residues. Germline CDR1 and CDR2: MNHEY and SMNVEV (reference sequence). After removal of 5 bases from V and 7 bases from J, the junction contained 9 bases not matched to a gene. CDR3 nucleotides: TGTGCCAGCAGTCCATCCCTAGCGGGAGGGTGGAATGAGCAGTTCTTC. Residues: CASSPSLAGGWNEQFF.